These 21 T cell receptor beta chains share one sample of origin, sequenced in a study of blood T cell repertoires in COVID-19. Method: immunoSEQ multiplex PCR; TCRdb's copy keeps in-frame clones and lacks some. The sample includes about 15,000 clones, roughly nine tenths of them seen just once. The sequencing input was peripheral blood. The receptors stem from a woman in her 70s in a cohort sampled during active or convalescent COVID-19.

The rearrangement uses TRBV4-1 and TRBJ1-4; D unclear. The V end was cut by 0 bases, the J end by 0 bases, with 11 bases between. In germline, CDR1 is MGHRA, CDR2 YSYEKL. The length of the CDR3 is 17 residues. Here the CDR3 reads CASSQERLTATNEKLFF. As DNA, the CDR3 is TGCGCCAGCAGCCAAGAGCGACTGACTGCAACTAATGAAAAACTGTTTTTT.

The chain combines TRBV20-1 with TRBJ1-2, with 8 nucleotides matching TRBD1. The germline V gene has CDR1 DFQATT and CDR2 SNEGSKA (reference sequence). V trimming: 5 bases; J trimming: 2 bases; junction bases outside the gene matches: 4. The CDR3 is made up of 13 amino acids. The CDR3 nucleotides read TGCAGTGCTCGTGGACAGGGAAACTATGGCTACACCTTC. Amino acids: CSARGQGNYGYTF.

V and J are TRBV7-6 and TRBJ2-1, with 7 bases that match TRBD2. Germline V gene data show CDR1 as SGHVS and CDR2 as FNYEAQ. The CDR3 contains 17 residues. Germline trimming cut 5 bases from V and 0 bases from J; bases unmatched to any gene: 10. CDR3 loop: CASSPSGAFSSYNEQFF. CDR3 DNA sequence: TGTGCCAGCAGCCCCAGCGGGGCCTTTAGCTCCTACAATGAGCAGTTCTTC.

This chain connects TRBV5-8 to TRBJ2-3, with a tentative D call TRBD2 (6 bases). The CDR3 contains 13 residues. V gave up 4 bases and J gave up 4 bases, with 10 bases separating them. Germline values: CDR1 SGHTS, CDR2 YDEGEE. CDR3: CASSPRGPDTQYF. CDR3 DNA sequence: TGTGCCAGCAGCCCGCGGGGCCCAGATACGCAGTATTTT.

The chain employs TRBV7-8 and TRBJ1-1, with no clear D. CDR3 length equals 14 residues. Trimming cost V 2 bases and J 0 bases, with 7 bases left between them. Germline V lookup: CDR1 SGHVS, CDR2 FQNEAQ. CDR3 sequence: CASSLSRVNTEAFF. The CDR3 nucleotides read TGTGCCAGCAGCTTATCTCGGGTGAACACTGAAGCTTTCTTT.

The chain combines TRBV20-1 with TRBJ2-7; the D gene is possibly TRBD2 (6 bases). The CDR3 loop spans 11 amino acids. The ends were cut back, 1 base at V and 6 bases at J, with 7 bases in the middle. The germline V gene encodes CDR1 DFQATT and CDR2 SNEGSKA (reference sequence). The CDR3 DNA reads TGCAGTGCTAGAGCCGGGGGCGAGCAGTACTTC. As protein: CSARAGGEQYF.

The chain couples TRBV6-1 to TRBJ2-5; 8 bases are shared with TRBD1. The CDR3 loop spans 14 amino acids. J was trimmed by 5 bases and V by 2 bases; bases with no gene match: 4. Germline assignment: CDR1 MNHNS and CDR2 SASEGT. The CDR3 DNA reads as TGTGCCAGCAGTGAACAGGGGGCTTTGGAGACCCAGTACTTC. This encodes CASSEQGALETQYF.

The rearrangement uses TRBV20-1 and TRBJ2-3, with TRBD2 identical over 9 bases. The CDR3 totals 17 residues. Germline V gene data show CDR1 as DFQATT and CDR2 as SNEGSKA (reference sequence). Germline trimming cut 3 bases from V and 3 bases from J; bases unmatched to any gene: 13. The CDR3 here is CSASQLGLAGRTDTQYF. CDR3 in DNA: TGCAGTGCTAGTCAGCTGGGCCTAGCGGGACGAACAGATACGCAGTATTTT.

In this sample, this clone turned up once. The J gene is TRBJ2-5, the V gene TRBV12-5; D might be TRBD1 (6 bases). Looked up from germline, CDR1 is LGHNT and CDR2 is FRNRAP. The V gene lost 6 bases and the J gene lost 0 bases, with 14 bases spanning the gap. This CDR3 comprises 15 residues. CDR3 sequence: CASGPGTFDQETQYF. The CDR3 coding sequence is TGTGCTAGTGGACCCGGGACATTTGACCAAGAGACCCAGTACTTC.

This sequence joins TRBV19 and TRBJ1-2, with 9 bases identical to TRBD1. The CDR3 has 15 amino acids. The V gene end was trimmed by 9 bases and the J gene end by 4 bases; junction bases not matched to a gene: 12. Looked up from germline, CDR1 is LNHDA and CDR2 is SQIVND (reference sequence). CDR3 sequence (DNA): TGTGCCAGCAAGGACGGGGGGACAGGGATCTATGGCTACACCTTC. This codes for CASKDGGTGIYGYTF.

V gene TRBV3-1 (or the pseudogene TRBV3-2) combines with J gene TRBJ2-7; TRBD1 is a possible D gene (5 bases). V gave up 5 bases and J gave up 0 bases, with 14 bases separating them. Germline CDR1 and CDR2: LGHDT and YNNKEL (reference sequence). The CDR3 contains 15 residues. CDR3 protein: CASSLNRQSSYEQYF. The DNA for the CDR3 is TGTGCCAGCAGCTTGAATCGACAGAGCTCCTACGAGCAGTACTTC.

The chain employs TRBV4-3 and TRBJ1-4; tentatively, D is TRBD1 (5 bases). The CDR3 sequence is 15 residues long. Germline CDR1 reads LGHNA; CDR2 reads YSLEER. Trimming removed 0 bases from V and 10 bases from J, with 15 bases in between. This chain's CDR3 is CASSQETEGFGKLFF. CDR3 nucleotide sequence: TGCGCCAGCAGCCAAGAGACGGAGGGGTTTGGAAAACTGTTTTTT.

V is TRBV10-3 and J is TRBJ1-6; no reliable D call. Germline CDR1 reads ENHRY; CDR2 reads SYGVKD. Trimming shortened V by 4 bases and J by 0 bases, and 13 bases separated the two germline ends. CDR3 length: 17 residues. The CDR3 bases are TGTGCCATCAGTGCGATACAACCAAGCTCCTATAATTCACCCCTCCACTTT. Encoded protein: CAISAIQPSSYNSPLHF.

The CDR3 DNA is TGTGCCAGCAGCGGGTGGGGGGGCGCAGGAGAGACCCAGTACTTC. This sequence encodes CASSGWGGAGETQYF. The V gene is TRBV7-9, the J gene TRBJ2-5, with D possibly being TRBD2 (7 bases). The CDR3 has 15 amino acids. Trimming cost V 5 bases and J 4 bases, with 17 bases left between them. The germline V gene has CDR1 SEHNR and CDR2 FQNEAQ (reference sequence).

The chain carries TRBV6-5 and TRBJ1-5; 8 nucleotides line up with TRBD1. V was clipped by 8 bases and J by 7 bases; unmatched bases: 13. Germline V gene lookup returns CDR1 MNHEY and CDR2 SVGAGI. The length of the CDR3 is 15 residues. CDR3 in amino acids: CASGRTPGGGQPQHF. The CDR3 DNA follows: TGTGCCAGCGGAAGGACCCCAGGGGGCGGGCAGCCCCAGCATTTT.

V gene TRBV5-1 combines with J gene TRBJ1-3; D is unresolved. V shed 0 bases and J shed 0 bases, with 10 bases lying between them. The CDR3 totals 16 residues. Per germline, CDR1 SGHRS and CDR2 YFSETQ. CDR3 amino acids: CASSLARPGSGNTIYF. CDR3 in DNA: TGCGCCAGCAGCTTGGCCCGCCCGGGCTCTGGAAACACCATATATTTT.

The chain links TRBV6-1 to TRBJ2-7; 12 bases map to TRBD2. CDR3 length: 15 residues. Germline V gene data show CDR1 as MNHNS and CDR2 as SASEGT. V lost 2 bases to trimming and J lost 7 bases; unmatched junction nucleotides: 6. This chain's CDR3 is CASSELAGGPWEQYF. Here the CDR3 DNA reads TGTGCCAGCAGTGAACTAGCGGGGGGGCCTTGGGAGCAGTACTTC.

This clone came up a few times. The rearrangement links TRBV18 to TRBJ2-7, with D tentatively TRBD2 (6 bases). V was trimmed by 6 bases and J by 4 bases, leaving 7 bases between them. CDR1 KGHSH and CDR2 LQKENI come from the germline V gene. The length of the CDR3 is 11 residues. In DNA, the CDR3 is TGTGCCAGCTCTCGGGGGTACGAGCAGTACTTC. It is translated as CASSRGYEQYF.

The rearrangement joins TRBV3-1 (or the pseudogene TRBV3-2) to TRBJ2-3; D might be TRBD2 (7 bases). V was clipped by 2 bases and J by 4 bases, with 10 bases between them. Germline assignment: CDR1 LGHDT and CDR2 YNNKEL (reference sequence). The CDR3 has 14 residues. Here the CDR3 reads CASSQRGGPDTQYF. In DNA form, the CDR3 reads TGTGCCAGCAGCCAAAGGGGGGGACCAGATACGCAGTATTTT.

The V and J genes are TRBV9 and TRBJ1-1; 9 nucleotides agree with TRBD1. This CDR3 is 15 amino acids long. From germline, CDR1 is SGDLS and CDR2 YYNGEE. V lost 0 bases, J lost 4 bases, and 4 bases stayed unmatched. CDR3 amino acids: CASSVGDRAPTEAFF. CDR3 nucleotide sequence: TGTGCCAGCAGCGTAGGGGACAGGGCTCCCACTGAAGCTTTCTTT.

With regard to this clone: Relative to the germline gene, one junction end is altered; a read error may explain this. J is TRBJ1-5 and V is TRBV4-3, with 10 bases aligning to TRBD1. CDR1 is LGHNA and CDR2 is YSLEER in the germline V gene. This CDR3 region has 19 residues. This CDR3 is CTSSQKWGQGSISNQPQHF. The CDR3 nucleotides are TGCACCAGCAGCCAGAAGTGGGGACAGGGGTCAATTAGCAATCAGCCCCAGCATTTT.